The sample holds one count of the clone carrying this TCR beta chain. This sample is drawn from a study of blood T cell repertoires in COVID-19. Study context: Acute and convalescent COVID-19 samples came from the United States, Italy and Spain. Sample material is recorded as cDNA or gDNA derived from T cells, B-cell-depleted T cells, or PBMCs.

This CDR3 contains 16 residues. The junction had 10 bases not matched to a gene; V was cut back by 2 bases and J by 8 bases. From germline, CDR1 is SEHNR and CDR2 FQNEAQ (reference sequence). As handled by the study authors: Estimation of nucleated cell counts relied on the amplification of reference gene primers. Only in-frame clones appear in the TCRdb table, and some are missing; sequencing was by immunoSEQ multiplex PCR. The V and J calls and clone size come from that table; D and trimming were worked out from the DNA. The data contain approximately 78,000 clones, around four fifths of them singletons.

Sequencing input: peripheral blood. The TCR comes from a woman older than 75 with acute or convalescent COVID-19. The rearrangement joins TRBV7-9 to TRBJ2-1, with TRBD2 matching 9 bases. The CDR3 sequence: CASSLIGAGGPDEQFF. The CDR3 nucleotides read TGTGCCAGCAGCTTAATCGGGGCGGGAGGGCCCGATGAGCAGTTCTTC.